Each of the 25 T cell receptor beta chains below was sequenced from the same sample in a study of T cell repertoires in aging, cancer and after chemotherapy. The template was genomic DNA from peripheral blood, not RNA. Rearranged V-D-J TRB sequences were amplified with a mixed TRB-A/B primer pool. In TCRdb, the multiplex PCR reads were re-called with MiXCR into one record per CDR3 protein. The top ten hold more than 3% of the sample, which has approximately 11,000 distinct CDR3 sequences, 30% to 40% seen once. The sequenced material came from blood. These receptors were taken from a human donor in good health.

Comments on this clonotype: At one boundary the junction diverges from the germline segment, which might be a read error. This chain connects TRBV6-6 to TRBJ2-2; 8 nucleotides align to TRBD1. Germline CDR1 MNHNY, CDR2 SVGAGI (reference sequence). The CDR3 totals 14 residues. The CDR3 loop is CAISESQGAGELFF. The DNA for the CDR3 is TGTGCCATCAGTGAATCACAGGGGGCCGGGGAGCTGTTTTTT.

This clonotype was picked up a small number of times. In nucleotides, the CDR3 is TGTGCCAGCAGCCTACTGACCCGACTAGCGGGAGCTGAGCAGTACTTC. Protein: CASSLLTRLAGAEQYF. This chain joins TRBV12-3 or TRBV12-4 and TRBJ2-7; 12 bases are shared with TRBD2. The CDR3 totals 16 residues. Losses at the gene ends were 6 bases for V and 7 bases for J; bases not matched to a gene: 13.

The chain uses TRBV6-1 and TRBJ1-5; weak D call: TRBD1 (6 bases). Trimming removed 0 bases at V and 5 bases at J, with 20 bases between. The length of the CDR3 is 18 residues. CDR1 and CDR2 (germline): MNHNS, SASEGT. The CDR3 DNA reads TGTGCCAGCAGTGAAGCTCCGTCGGGGTTTTGGGGGCATCAGCCCCAGCATTTT. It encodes CASSEAPSGFWGHQPQHF.

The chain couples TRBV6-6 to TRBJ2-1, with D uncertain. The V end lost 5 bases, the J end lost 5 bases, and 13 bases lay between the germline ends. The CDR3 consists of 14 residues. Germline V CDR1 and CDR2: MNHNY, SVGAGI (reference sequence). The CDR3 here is CASSGNSEHNEQFF. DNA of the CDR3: TGTGCCAGCAGTGGAAACAGTGAACACAATGAGCAGTTCTTC.

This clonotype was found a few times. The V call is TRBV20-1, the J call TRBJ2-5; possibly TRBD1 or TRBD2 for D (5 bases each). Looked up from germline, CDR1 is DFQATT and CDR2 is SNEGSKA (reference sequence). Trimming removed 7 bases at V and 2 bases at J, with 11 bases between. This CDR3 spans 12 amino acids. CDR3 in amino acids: CSGRWGQETQYF. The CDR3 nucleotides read TGCAGTGGCCGTTGGGGGCAAGAGACCCAGTACTTC.

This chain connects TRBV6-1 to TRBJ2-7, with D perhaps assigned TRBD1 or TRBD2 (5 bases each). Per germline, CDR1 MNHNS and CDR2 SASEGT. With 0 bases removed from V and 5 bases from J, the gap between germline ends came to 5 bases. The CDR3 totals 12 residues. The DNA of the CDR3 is TGTGCCAGCAGTGAAGCGGGACACGAGCAGTACTTC. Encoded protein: CASSEAGHEQYF.

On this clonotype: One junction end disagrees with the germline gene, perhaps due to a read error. Here the CDR3 DNA reads TGCGCCAGCAGTGATTCGGCTTTTTCGCAGTATTTT. Its translation: CASSDSAFSQYF. This chain uses TRBV10-3 with TRBJ2-3; D gene unclear. Germline V gene data show CDR1 as ENHRY and CDR2 as SYGVKD. The CDR3 totals 12 residues.

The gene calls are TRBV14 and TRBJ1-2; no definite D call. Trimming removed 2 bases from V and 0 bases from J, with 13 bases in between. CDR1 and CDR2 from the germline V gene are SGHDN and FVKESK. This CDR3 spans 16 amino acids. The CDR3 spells CASSQTTAISNYGYTF. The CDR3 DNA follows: TGTGCCAGCAGCCAAACTACGGCAATATCTAACTATGGCTACACCTTC.

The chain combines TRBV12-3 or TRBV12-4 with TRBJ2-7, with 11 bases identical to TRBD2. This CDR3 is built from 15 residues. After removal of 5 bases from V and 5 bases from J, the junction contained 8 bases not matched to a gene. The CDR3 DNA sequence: TGTGCCAGCAGTGGCCTAGCGGGAGGCCCCCACGAGCAGTACTTC. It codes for CASSGLAGGPHEQYF.

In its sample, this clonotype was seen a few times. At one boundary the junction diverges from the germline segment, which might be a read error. CDR3: CATPGLCF. CDR3 coding DNA: TGTGCCACCCCGGGACTTTGCTTC. The chain employs TRBV6-9 and TRBJ2-7; possible D gene TRBD2, 6 bases. The CDR3 consists of 8 residues. In germline, CDR1 is MNHGY, CDR2 SVAAGI.

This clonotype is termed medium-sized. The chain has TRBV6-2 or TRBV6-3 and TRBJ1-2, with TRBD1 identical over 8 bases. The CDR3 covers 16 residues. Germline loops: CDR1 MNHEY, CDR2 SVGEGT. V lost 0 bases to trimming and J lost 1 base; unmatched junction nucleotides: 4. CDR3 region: CASSYSKGQVNYGYTF. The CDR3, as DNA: TGTGCCAGCAGTTACTCGAAGGGACAGGTTAACTATGGCTACACCTTC.

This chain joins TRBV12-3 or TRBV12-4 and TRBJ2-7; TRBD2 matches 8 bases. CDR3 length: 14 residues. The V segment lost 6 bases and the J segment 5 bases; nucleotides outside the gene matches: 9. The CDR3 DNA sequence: TGTGCCAGCAGACCGAGCGGGAGCTTGGACGAGCAGTACTTC. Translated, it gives CASRPSGSLDEQYF.

In nucleotides, the CDR3 is TGTGCCTGGAGTTTACCGGGACAGGGGGCTGAAAAACTGTTTTTT. This codes for CAWSLPGQGAEKLFF. The chain combines TRBV30 with TRBJ1-4; the match to TRBD1 covers 12 bases. CDR1 and CDR2 (germline): GTSNPN, SVGIG (reference sequence). V gave up 2 bases and J gave up 7 bases; unmatched junction bases: 5. The CDR3 totals 15 residues.

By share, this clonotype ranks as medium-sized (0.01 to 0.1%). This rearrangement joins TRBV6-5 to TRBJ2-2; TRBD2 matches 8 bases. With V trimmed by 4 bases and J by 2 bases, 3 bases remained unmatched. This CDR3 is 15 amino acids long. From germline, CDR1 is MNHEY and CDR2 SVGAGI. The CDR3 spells CASSSGTRNTGELFF. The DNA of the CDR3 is TGTGCCAGCAGTTCCGGGACTAGAAACACCGGGGAGCTGTTTTTT.

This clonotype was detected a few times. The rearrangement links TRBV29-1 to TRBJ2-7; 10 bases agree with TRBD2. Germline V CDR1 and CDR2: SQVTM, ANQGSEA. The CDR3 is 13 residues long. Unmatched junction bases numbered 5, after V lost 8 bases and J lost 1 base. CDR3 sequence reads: CSWSSGGSYEQYF. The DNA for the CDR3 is TGCAGCTGGTCTAGCGGGGGTTCCTACGAGCAGTACTTC.

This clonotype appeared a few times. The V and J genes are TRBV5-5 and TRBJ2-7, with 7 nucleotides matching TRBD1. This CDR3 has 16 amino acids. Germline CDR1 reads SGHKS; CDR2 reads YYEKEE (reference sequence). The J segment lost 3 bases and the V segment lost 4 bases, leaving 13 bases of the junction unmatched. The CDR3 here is CASSKDRFKVLYEQYF. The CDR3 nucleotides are TGTGCCAGCAGCAAGGACAGGTTCAAAGTCCTCTACGAGCAGTACTTC.

CDR3 in DNA: TGTGCCAGCAGCCCACTAGCCGGTTACGAGCAGTACTTC. It yields the protein CASSPLAGYEQYF. The chain has TRBV6-2 or TRBV6-3 and TRBJ2-7, with D tentatively TRBD2 (6 bases). Deletions cut 6 bases from V and 4 bases from J, with 13 bases between. The germline CDR1 and CDR2 sequences are MNHEY and SVGEGT. The CDR3 spans 13 residues.

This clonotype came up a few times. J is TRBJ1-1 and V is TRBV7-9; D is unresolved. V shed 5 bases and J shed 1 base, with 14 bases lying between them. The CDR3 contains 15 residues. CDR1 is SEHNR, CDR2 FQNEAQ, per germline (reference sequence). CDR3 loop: CASSDWMAENTEAFF. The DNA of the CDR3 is TGTGCCAGCAGCGATTGGATGGCGGAGAACACTGAAGCTTTCTTT. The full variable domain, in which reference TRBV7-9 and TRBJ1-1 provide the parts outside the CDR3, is DTGVSQNPRHKITKRGQNVTFRCDPISEHNRLYWYRQTLGQGPEFLTYFQNEAQLEKSRLLSDRFSAERPKGSFSTLEIQRTEQGDSAMYLCASSDWMAENTEAFFGQGTRLTVV.

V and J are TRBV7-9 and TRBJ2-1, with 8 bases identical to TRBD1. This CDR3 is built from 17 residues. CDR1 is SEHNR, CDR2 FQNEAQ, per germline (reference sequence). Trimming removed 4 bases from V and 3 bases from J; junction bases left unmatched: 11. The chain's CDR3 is CASSSKDRGRVYNEQFF. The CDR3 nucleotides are TGTGCCAGCAGCTCAAAAGACAGGGGAAGGGTCTACAATGAGCAGTTCTTC.

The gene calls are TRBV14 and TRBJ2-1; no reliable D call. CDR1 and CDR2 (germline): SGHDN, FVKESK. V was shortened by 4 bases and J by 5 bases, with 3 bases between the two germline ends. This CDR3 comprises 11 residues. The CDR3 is CASSLDNEQFF. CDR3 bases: TGTGCCAGCAGCCTAGACAATGAGCAGTTCTTC.

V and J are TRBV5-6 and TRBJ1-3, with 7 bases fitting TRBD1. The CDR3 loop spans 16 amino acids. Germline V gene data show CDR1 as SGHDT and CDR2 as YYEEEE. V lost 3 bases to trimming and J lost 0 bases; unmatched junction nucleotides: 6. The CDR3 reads CASSCTGVPSGNTIYF. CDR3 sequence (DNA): TGTGCCAGCAGCTGTACAGGGGTTCCCTCTGGAAACACCATATATTTT.

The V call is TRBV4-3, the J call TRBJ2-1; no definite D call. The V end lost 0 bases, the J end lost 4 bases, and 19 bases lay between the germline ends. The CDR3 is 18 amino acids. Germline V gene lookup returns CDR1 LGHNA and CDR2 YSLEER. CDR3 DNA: TGCGCCAGCAGCCAAGATGCATCCGAGATTCCTATTTACAATGAGCAGTTCTTC. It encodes CASSQDASEIPIYNEQFF.

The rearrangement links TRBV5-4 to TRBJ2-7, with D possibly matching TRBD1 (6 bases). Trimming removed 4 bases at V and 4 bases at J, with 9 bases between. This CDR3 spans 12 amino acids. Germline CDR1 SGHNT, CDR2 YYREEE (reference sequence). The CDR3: CASSIRGYEQYF. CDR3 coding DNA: TGTGCCAGCAGCATCAGGGGATACGAGCAGTACTTC.

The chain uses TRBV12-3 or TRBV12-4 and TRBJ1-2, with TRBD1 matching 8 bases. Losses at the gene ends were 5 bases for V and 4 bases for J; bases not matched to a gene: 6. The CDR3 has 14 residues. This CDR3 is CASSTQGAPYGYTF. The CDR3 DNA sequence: TGTGCCAGCAGTACCCAGGGGGCCCCCTATGGCTACACCTTC.

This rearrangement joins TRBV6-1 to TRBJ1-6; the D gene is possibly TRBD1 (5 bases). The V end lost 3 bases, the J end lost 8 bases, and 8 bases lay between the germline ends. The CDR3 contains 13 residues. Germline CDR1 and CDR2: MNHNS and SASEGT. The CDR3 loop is CASSERGYSPLHF. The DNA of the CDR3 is TGTGCCAGCAGTGAGAGGGGATATTCACCCCTCCACTTT.